Listed here are 18 T cell receptor beta chains from one sample, sequenced in a study of blood T cell repertoires in COVID-19. Repertoires were generated with immunoSEQ multiplex PCR, while TCRdb's copy carries only in-frame clones and drops some. The repertoire holds 150,000 to 200,000 clones, with about four fifths as singletons. Source material: peripheral blood. The receptors were sampled from a woman aged 60-75 years with COVID-19, enrolled during active disease.

The chain links TRBV7-9 to TRBJ1-4; a weak D match, TRBD1 (6 bases). Trimming took 1 base from V and 7 from J, leaving 13 bases between them. This CDR3 has 15 residues. Germline CDR1 is SEHNR and CDR2 is FQNEAQ (reference sequence). The CDR3 sequence: CASSLDGGRGEKLFF. The CDR3 nucleotides are TGTGCCAGCAGCTTAGATGGTGGCAGGGGTGAAAAACTGTTTTTT.

The chain is built from TRBV11-3 and TRBJ2-3; a weak D match, TRBD2 (6 bases). This CDR3 contains 15 residues. Germline CDR1 reads SGHNT; CDR2 reads YENEEA. V was pared by 2 bases and J by 5 bases, with 14 bases between. CDR3 DNA sequence: TGTGCCAGCAGCTTAACTAGCTCCCGGGTAGATACGCAGTATTTT. Its translation is CASSLTSSRVDTQYF.

For this clone: At one boundary the junction diverges from the germline segment, which might be a read error. This sequence joins TRBV6-2 or TRBV6-3 and TRBJ1-2; TRBD1 agrees at 7 bases. The CDR3 is made up of 14 amino acids. Germline lookup yields CDR1 MNHEY and CDR2 SVGEGT. The CDR3 reads CASSYLQGNYGYTF. CDR3 DNA: TGTGCCAGCAGCTACTTACAGGGGAACTATGGCTACACCTTC.

V gene TRBV7-3 combines with J gene TRBJ2-1; TRBD2 matches 11 bases. The CDR3 runs 15 residues. V gave up 4 bases and J gave up 4 bases; unmatched junction bases: 3. From germline, CDR1 is SGHTA and CDR2 FQGTGA. Here the CDR3 reads CASSSGTSGYNEQFF. The DNA of the CDR3 is TGTGCCAGCAGCTCGGGGACTAGCGGTTACAATGAGCAGTTCTTC.

The chain carries TRBV27 and TRBJ2-6, with TRBD2 as a possible D gene (6 bases). The CDR3 covers 14 residues. In germline, CDR1 is MNHEY, CDR2 SMNVEV (reference sequence). Trimming pared 8 bases from V and 2 bases from J, leaving 10 bases between. The CDR3 nucleotides read TGTGCCAGCTTGTCGGGGGCTGGGGCCAACGTCCTGACTTTC. Translating gives CASLSGAGANVLTF.

The CDR3 region is CASSPPSWGRQETQYF. CDR3 in DNA: TGTGCCAGCAGCCCACCCTCTTGGGGGCGGCAAGAGACCCAGTACTTC. The rearrangement links TRBV2 to TRBJ2-5; D might be TRBD1 (6 bases). Germline V gives CDR1 SNHLY, CDR2 FYNNEI. The CDR3 length is 16 residues. Trimming cost V 6 bases and J 2 bases, with 19 bases left between them.

The V and J genes are TRBV6-2 or TRBV6-3 and TRBJ2-2; 12 bases align to TRBD2. V gave up 2 bases and J gave up 4 bases; unmatched junction bases: 14. Germline V CDR1 and CDR2: MNHEY, SVGEGT. The CDR3 contains 20 residues. The CDR3 DNA reads as TGTGCCAGCAGTTACAATCCTAGCGGGGGGGCCAAGGACCGCACCGGGGAGCTGTTTTTT. It specifies CASSYNPSGGAKDRTGELFF.

This clone has only a few counts. The V call is TRBV25-1, the J call TRBJ2-1; TRBD2 matches at 12 bases. CDR1 is MGHDK and CDR2 is SYGVNS in the germline V gene. The junction had 11 bases not matched to a gene; V was cut back by 10 bases and J by 1 base. The CDR3 contains 17 residues. CDR3 sequence: CATDDGLAGGSYNEQFF. CDR3 sequence (DNA): TGTGCCACGGACGACGGGCTAGCGGGAGGGTCCTACAATGAGCAGTTCTTC. Complete variable domain (other parts from reference TRBV25-1 and TRBJ2-1): EADIYQTPRYLVIGTGKKITLECSQTMGHDKMYWYQQDPGMELHLIHYSYGVNSTEKGDLSSESTVSRIRTEHFPLTLESARPSHTSQYLCATDDGLAGGSYNEQFFGPGTRLTVL.

This chain connects TRBV10-3 to TRBJ2-5, with TRBD1 identical over 8 bases. The ends lost 6 bases at V and 5 bases at J; junction bases unmatched: 8. Germline V gives CDR1 ENHRY, CDR2 SYGVKD. The CDR3 has 14 amino acids. CDR3 coding DNA: TGTGCCATCAGACCAGGGGGCTCCCGGGAGACCCAGTACTTC. Its protein product is CAIRPGGSRETQYF.

V is TRBV19 and J is TRBJ1-5; D call uncertain. The ends were cut back, 7 bases at V and 0 bases at J, with 7 bases in the middle. CDR1 and CDR2 from the germline V gene are LNHDA and SQIVND (reference sequence). The CDR3 extends over 13 amino acids. Here the CDR3 reads CASKPYSNQPQHF. The CDR3 DNA reads as TGTGCCAGTAAGCCTTATAGCAATCAGCCCCAGCATTTT.

The chain is built from TRBV5-1 and TRBJ1-1; the D gene is possibly TRBD1 (5 bases). Germline V gives CDR1 SGHRS, CDR2 YFSETQ. The V and J ends lost 5 bases and 2 bases respectively, with 13 bases between them. This CDR3 has 14 residues. The CDR3 protein is CASRAGITNTEAFF. The CDR3, as DNA: TGCGCCAGCAGGGCAGGGATAACCAACACTGAAGCTTTCTTT.

V and J are TRBV27 and TRBJ2-7; the match to TRBD1 covers 7 bases. The CDR3 extends over 15 amino acids. CDR1 and CDR2 (germline): MNHEY, SMNVEV (reference sequence). Trimming at V came to 3 bases and at J to 3 bases, leaving 8 bases not matched to a gene. The CDR3 region is CASSFFGTADYEQYF. CDR3 DNA: TGTGCCAGCAGTTTCTTCGGGACAGCCGACTACGAGCAGTACTTC.

The chain recombines TRBV7-8 with TRBJ2-7; 8 bases are a match to TRBD1. Trimming cost V 4 bases and J 6 bases; bases outside gene matches: 11. CDR3 length equals 15 residues. Germline V gene sequence: CDR1 SGHVS, CDR2 FQNEAQ. CDR3 sequence (DNA): TGTGCCAGCAGCTCCTTGACAGGGGTGGGCTCCGAGCAGTACTTC. Amino acid sequence: CASSSLTGVGSEQYF. Variable domain in full (rest from reference TRBV7-8 and TRBJ2-7): GAGVSQSPRYKVAKRGQDVALRCDPISGHVSLFWYQQALGQGPEFLTYFQNEAQLDKSGLPSDRFFAERPEGSVSTLKIQRTQQEDSAVYLCASSSLTGVGSEQYFGPGTRLTVT.

The chain uses TRBV18 and TRBJ2-1; D is undetermined. The CDR3 consists of 14 residues. V lost 2 bases and J lost 0, with 5 bases in between. Per germline, CDR1 KGHSH and CDR2 LQKENI. The CDR3 spells CASSPSSSYNEQFF. The CDR3 bases are TGTGCCAGCTCACCAAGTAGCTCCTACAATGAGCAGTTCTTC.

The sample holds a few counts of this clone. V is TRBV5-4 and J is TRBJ1-4, with 10 nucleotides matching TRBD1. The CDR3 length is 15 residues. V lost 4 bases to trimming and J lost 5 bases; unmatched junction nucleotides: 5. CDR1 SGHNT and CDR2 YYREEE come from the germline V gene (reference sequence). CDR3 residues: CASSHKDRGNEKLFF. DNA for the CDR3: TGTGCCAGCAGCCACAAGGACAGGGGGAATGAAAAACTGTTTTTT.

This clone was picked up many times. The chain joins TRBV4-2 to TRBJ2-7; TRBD2 matches at 10 bases. After removal of 4 bases from V and 3 bases from J, the junction contained 9 bases not matched to a gene. The CDR3 length is 16 residues. Germline CDR1 and CDR2: LGHNA and YNFKEQ. CDR3 protein: CASSPVLAGVSYEQYF. CDR3 DNA sequence: TGTGCCAGCAGCCCTGTCCTAGCGGGAGTTAGCTACGAGCAGTACTTC.

This chain connects TRBV7-2 to TRBJ2-3, with D hard to call. The CDR3 contains 13 residues. Trimming removed 2 bases at V and 2 bases at J, with 5 bases between. Looked up from germline, CDR1 is SGHTA and CDR2 is FQGNSA. DNA for the CDR3: TGTGCCAGCAGCTTATCTTCCACAGATACGCAGTATTTT. Translation gives CASSLSSTDTQYF.

This clone was seen only a few times. V is TRBV11-1 and J is TRBJ1-1, with TRBD1 identical over 9 bases. V was clipped by 3 bases and J by 6 bases; unmatched bases: 5. This CDR3 spans 14 amino acids. Germline assignment: CDR1 SGHAT and CDR2 FQDESV (reference sequence). CDR3 residues: CASSFGTGIAEAFF. The CDR3 bases are TGTGCCAGCAGCTTCGGGACAGGGATCGCTGAAGCTTTCTTT.